What follows describes a single T cell receptor beta chain. This entry belongs to a study of blood T cell repertoires in COVID-19. Across the study: T cells, B-cell-depleted T cells, or PBMCs supplied cDNA or gDNA.

The germline V gene encodes CDR1 LNHDA and CDR2 SQIVND (reference sequence). Trimming took 1 base from V and 4 from J; bases not matched to a gene: 6. There are 15 residues in the CDR3. Libraries were prepared by immunoSEQ multiplex PCR; TCRdb keeps only in-frame clonotypes and omits some of them. The table shows some 220,000 clones, with about nine tenths occurring only once. This receptor was identified in a woman aged 25 to 39 who had recovered from COVID-19. The sample taken for sequencing was PBMCs or T cells enriched from blood (not recorded which). The chain joins TRBV19 to TRBJ2-7, with 8 bases matching TRBD1. The CDR3 DNA follows: TGTGCCAGTAGTATAGGAGCACAGGGGGATTACGAGCAGTACTTC. Its protein is CASSIGAQGDYEQYF. Full variable domain (remainder filled in from reference TRBV19 and TRBJ2-7): DGGITQSPKYLFRKEGQNVTLSCEQNLNHDAMYWYRQDPGQGLRLIYYSQIVNDFQKGDIAEGYSVSREKKESFPLTVTSAQKNPTAFYLCASSIGAQGDYEQYFGPGTRLTVT.